This T cell receptor beta chain was observed in a study of cytomegalovirus exposure and HLA in healthy donors. Study-wide background: Among the roughly 370 genotyped donors, 70% to 90% were placed in the Caucasian-associated ancestry cluster. Whole-study findings and limits: The study designated about 160 TCR beta chains cytomegalovirus-associated. Several of the most significant clusters were apparently associated with common viral pathogens in a later analysis. Differences between HLA loci emerged in a later analysis of TCR association rates, with DRB1 most and HLA-C fewest.

To note about this clone: Its antigen is still unknown.

The germline V gene encodes CDR1 MNHNS and CDR2 SASEGT. There are 13 residues in the CDR3. The primer mix had 60 Vbeta and 13 Jbeta primers. The data were produced by immunoSEQ multiplex PCR, yet TCRdb's version contains in-frame clones alone and is incomplete. The data show about 190,000 clones, around 83% seen once. The genes are TRBV6-1 and TRBJ2-5; 8 nucleotides match TRBD1. The better agreement between TRBJ2-7 and the DNA end casts doubt on the J call. The sample comprised PBMCs. The TCR comes from a man aged 40-50 years in good health and CMV-seropositive. The CDR3: CASTLQGVYEQYF. The CDR3 coding sequence is TGTGCCAGCACCCTACAGGGGGTTTACGAGCAGTACTTC.